This T cell receptor (beta chain) was identified in a study of glioma-infiltrating T cells. This CDR3 comprises 14 residues. The ends were cut back, 1 base at V and 3 bases at J, with 8 bases in the middle. Germline lookup yields CDR1 ENHRY and CDR2 SYGVKD. This clonotype was picked up many times. Amplification of TCR alpha and beta CDR3 regions from RNA used iRepertoire nested multiplex PCR. Using its own MiXCR run on the multiplex PCR reads, TCRdb lists one record per CDR3 protein. This table has around 190,000 distinct CDR3 sequences, around 32% appearing once. This chain joins TRBV10-3 and TRBJ2-3; no firm D call. The sequenced material came from glioma tissue, nonneoplastic brain tissue, or PBMCs (not recorded which). The receptor comes from a human donor with low-grade glioma or glioblastoma, undergoing nonglioma brain surgery, or in good health (not recorded which). The CDR3 reads CAISELGSTDTQYF. CDR3 coding DNA: TGTGCCATCAGTGAGTTGGGTAGTACAGATACGCAGTATTTT.